A single sample gave rise to the 23 T cell receptor beta chains below, sequenced in a study of regulatory T cells in long-lasting Graves disease. HTBI primers from iRepertoire and Arm-PCR of CDR3 regions yielded the TCR beta libraries. TCRdb called the multiplex PCR reads again in MiXCR, with one record for every CDR3 protein. The table lists about 520,000 distinct CDR3 sequences, around 13% of them singletons, with 8.9% in the top ten. Time point given: newly diagnosed GD, antithyroid drugs for less than 3 months. Extracted RNA from PBMCs served as the source of the TCR library. These data also featured in a second study, about T cells in Graves' hyperthyroidism and ophthalmopathy.

The sequencing used peripheral blood mononuclear cells (PBMCs), collected at new diagnosis, from a patient treated with antithyroid drugs. These receptors originate from a woman aged 25 to 39 with Graves disease.

This clonotype was seen at least ten times. J is TRBJ1-2 and V is TRBV7-9, with a weak D call TRBD1 (5 bases). The CDR3 sequence is 14 residues long. Germline V CDR1 and CDR2: SEHNR, FQNEAQ (reference sequence). V dropped 2 bases and J dropped 6 bases, with 13 bases sitting between them. The CDR3 DNA follows: TGTGCCAGCAGCTTATCGGGCAGGGAAGATGGCTACACCTTC. It yields the protein CASSLSGREDGYTF.

Many counts were recorded for this clonotype. The rearrangement links TRBV28 to TRBJ2-7; 9 nucleotides align to TRBD2. This CDR3 comprises 16 residues. J was trimmed by 5 bases and V by 4 bases; bases with no gene match: 12. Germline loops: CDR1 MDHEN, CDR2 SYDVKM. The chain's CDR3 is CASSSPEAGGPDEQYF. The CDR3 DNA sequence: TGTGCCAGCAGTTCCCCGGAGGCGGGAGGGCCCGACGAGCAGTACTTC. The full variable domain, its missing parts supplied by reference TRBV28 and TRBJ2-7, is DVKVTQSSRYLVKRTGEKVFLECVQDMDHENMFWYRQDPGLGLRLIYFSYDVKMKEKGDIPEGYSVSREKKERFSLILESASTNQTSMYLCASSSPEAGGPDEQYFGPGTRLTVT.

In this sample, this clonotype turned up many times. CDR3 bases: TGCAGCGTTGAAGACTGGGAGACCGACTCCTACGAGCAGTACTTC. It is translated as CSVEDWETDSYEQYF. The rearrangement joins TRBV29-1 to TRBJ2-7; D possibly corresponds to TRBD2 (5 bases). Per germline, CDR1 SQVTM and CDR2 ANQGSEA. CDR3 length equals 15 residues. V lost 0 bases and J lost 0, with 12 bases in between.

This clonotype came up a few times. The rearrangement links TRBV3-1 to TRBJ2-7; D not certain. Trimming left V 0 bases short and J 6 bases short, with 9 bases between. This CDR3 has 13 residues. From germline, CDR1 is LGHDT and CDR2 YNNKEL (reference sequence). The CDR3 sequence is CASSQDGRGEQYF. The CDR3 DNA reads as TGTGCCAGCAGCCAAGATGGGCGCGGCGAGCAGTACTTC.

This clonotype was detected only a few times. A much larger clone differs from this one at a single base, so this may be a read error. V gene TRBV5-1 combines with J gene TRBJ2-1, with TRBD2 identical over 11 bases. The CDR3 contains 18 residues. Per the germline V gene, CDR1 is SGHRS and CDR2 is YFSETQ. CDR3 nucleotide sequence: TGCGCCAGCAGCGCGGACTCGGGACTAGCGGACTCCTACAATGAGCAGCTCTTC. This codes for CASSADSGLADSYNEQLF.

The sample holds many counts of this clonotype. CDR3 sequence (DNA): TGTGCCAGCAGTGAACCTAGCGGCACAGATACGCAGTATTTT. It specifies CASSEPSGTDTQYF. The chain is built from TRBV25-1 and TRBJ2-3; the D gene is possibly TRBD2 (6 bases). Per the germline V gene, CDR1 is MGHDK and CDR2 is SYGVNS. The CDR3 consists of 14 residues. The ends were cut back, 2 bases at V and 1 base at J, with 7 bases in the middle.

This CDR3 is CASSQGTGDPYEQYF. Here the CDR3 DNA reads TGTGCCAGCTCTCAAGGGACAGGGGATCCCTACGAGCAGTACTTC. The rearrangement joins TRBV18 to TRBJ2-7; 10 nucleotides line up with TRBD1. This CDR3 is 15 amino acids long. The V and J ends lost 6 bases and 2 bases, in that order; junction bases with no gene match: 7. Germline loops: CDR1 KGHSH, CDR2 LQKENI.

The genes are TRBV10-3 and TRBJ1-2; unclear D gene. This CDR3 region has 8 residues. From germline, CDR1 is ENHRY and CDR2 SYGVKD. V was clipped by 10 bases and J by 10 bases, with 7 bases between them. Written as DNA, the CDR3 is TGTGCCAGACGCCTCTACACCTTC. It translates to CARRLYTF.

In this sample, this clonotype turned up a few times. The V and J genes are TRBV11-2 and TRBJ2-3; D is ambiguous. The V gene's germline CDR1 is SGHAT and CDR2 FQNNGV. V lost 0 bases to trimming and J lost 3 bases, with 7 bases between them. CDR3 length: 14 residues. For the CDR3, the DNA is TGTGCCAGCAGCTTAGACGGTGGGACAGATACGCAGTATTTT. Encoded protein: CASSLDGGTDTQYF.

This clonotype was seen at least ten times. The J gene is TRBJ1-2, the V gene TRBV10-3, with D maybe TRBD1 (5 bases). CDR3 length: 13 residues. Trimming removed 6 bases from V and 4 bases from J, with 12 bases in between. In germline, CDR1 is ENHRY, CDR2 SYGVKD. CDR3 in amino acids: CAISAGGGYGYTF. In DNA, the CDR3 is TGTGCCATCAGCGCGGGGGGTGGCTATGGCTACACCTTC.

This clonotype has a count of ten or more. This sequence joins TRBV30 and TRBJ2-5; TRBD2 agrees at 14 bases. With V trimmed by 4 bases and J by 1 base, 5 bases remained unmatched. Germline CDR1 reads GTSNPN; CDR2 reads SVGIG (reference sequence). The CDR3 runs 16 residues. The CDR3 loop reads CAWTPGLAGAQETQYF. CDR3 in DNA: TGTGCCTGGACGCCGGGACTAGCGGGAGCCCAAGAGACCCAGTACTTC.

With regard to this clonotype: Given a much more abundant clone one base away, this may be a read error. The chain combines TRBV24-1 with TRBJ1-4, with 9 bases matching TRBD1. The CDR3 is 15 residues long. Germline V CDR1 and CDR2: KGHDR, SFDVKD. The chain's CDR3 is CATSDGQGLQEKLSF. In DNA form, the CDR3 reads TGTGCCACCAGTGATGGACAGGGGTTACAAGAAAAACTGTCTTTT.

This clonotype occurred many times. This chain joins TRBV19 and TRBJ2-1; TRBD2 aligns across 11 bases. V lost 9 bases to trimming and J lost 7 bases; unmatched junction nucleotides: 5. The germline CDR1 and CDR2 sequences are LNHDA and SQIVND (reference sequence). The CDR3 totals 13 residues. The CDR3 protein is CASSGTSGNEQFF. The DNA for the CDR3 is TGTGCCAGCAGCGGGACTAGCGGAAATGAGCAGTTCTTC. The full variable domain, with the rest looked up from reference TRBV19 and TRBJ2-1, is DGGITQSPKYLFRKEGQNVTLSCEQNLNHDAMYWYRQDPGQGLRLIYYSQIVNDFQKGDIAEGYSVSREKKESFPLTVTSAQKNPTAFYLCASSGTSGNEQFFGPGTRLTVL.

This clonotype was recorded a few times. The chain couples TRBV9 to TRBJ2-7; TRBD2 matches at 12 bases. CDR3 length: 16 amino acids. V lost 0 bases, J lost 6 bases, and 7 bases stayed unmatched. CDR1 is SGDLS and CDR2 is YYNGEE in the germline V gene. The DNA of the CDR3 is TGTGCCAGCAGCGTAGAGCCCGGACTAGCGGGAAGCGAGCAGTACTTC. This translates into CASSVEPGLAGSEQYF. Complete variable domain (other parts from reference TRBV9 and TRBJ2-7): DSGVTQTPKHLITATGQRVTLRCSPRSGDLSVYWYQQSLDQGLQFLIQYYNGEERAKGNILERFSAQQFPDLHSELNLSSLELGDSALYFCASSVEPGLAGSEQYFGPGTRLTVT.

In this sample, this clonotype turned up many times. The chain carries TRBV9 and TRBJ2-7; no reliable D call. Germline-derived CDR1 and CDR2 are SGDLS and YYNGEE. V was clipped by 4 bases and J by 3 bases, with 14 bases between them. CDR3 size: 14 residues. The CDR3 nucleotides read TGTGCCAGCAGCCCTCATTGGACGGTCTACGAGCAGTACTTC. Its protein product is CASSPHWTVYEQYF.

The table lists this clonotype with many counts. This chain links TRBV30 with TRBJ1-5, with TRBD1 as a possible D gene (6 bases). This CDR3 is 11 amino acids long. Germline CDR1 is GTSNPN and CDR2 is SVGIG (reference sequence). The CDR3 DNA sequence: TGTGCTGGGGGGCGTGAACAGCCCCAGCATTTT. Its protein is CAGGREQPQHF.

The table lists this clonotype with many counts. V gene TRBV7-9 combines with J gene TRBJ2-5, with D hard to call. V lost 2 bases, J lost 5 bases, and 9 bases lay in between. Germline values: CDR1 SEHNR, CDR2 FQNEAQ (reference sequence). The CDR3 has 13 residues. CDR3 DNA sequence: TGTGCCAGCAGCTTACGCGTCTGGGAGACCCAGTACTTC. It specifies CASSLRVWETQYF.

This clonotype occurred many times. The rearrangement joins TRBV18 to TRBJ2-3; weak D call: TRBD2 (5 bases). Germline CDR1 reads KGHSH; CDR2 reads LQKENI. Trimming cost V 1 base and J 0 bases, with 11 bases left between them. The length of the CDR3 is 16 residues. The CDR3 nucleotides read TGTGCCAGCTCACCACTCGGAGGTACTAGCACAGATACGCAGTATTTT. Protein sequence: CASSPLGGTSTDTQYF.

The J gene is TRBJ1-2, the V gene TRBV7-9; D remains unclear. From germline, CDR1 is SEHNR and CDR2 FQNEAQ (reference sequence). The ends were cut back, 3 bases at V and 0 bases at J, with 20 bases in the middle. The CDR3 runs 18 residues. The CDR3: CASSLTPGPVGSNYGYTF. The DNA for the CDR3 is TGTGCCAGCAGCTTGACTCCGGGCCCAGTAGGGTCTAACTATGGCTACACCTTC. The entire variable domain, with the rest obtained from reference TRBV7-9 and TRBJ1-2, is as follows: DTGVSQNPRHKITKRGQNVTFRCDPISEHNRLYWYRQTLGQGPEFLTYFQNEAQLEKSRLLSDRFSAERPKGSFSTLEIQRTEQGDSAMYLCASSLTPGPVGSNYGYTFGSGTRLTVV.

This clonotype has just a few counts. This clone may be a read error of a much larger clone one base away. V gene TRBV30 combines with J gene TRBJ2-1; a weak D match, TRBD2 (6 bases). The CDR3 has 14 amino acids. Germline-derived CDR1 and CDR2 are GTSNPN and SVGIG (reference sequence). The CDR3 spells CAWSPRDRTNERFF. The DNA of the CDR3 is TGTGCCTGGAGTCCGCGGGACCGCACGAATGAGCGGTTCTTC.

This chain joins TRBV20-1 and TRBJ2-4; a possible D gene is TRBD1 (5 bases). Germline CDR1 is DFQATT and CDR2 is SNEGSKA (reference sequence). The CDR3 is 15 residues long. Trimming cost V 3 bases and J 2 bases, with 14 bases left between them. The CDR3 reads CSARGQGRTKNIQYF. CDR3 DNA: TGCAGTGCTAGGGGGCAGGGTAGGACCAAAAACATTCAGTACTTC.

This clonotype has only a few counts. The rearrangement links TRBV6-8 to TRBJ1-6; D not resolved. The CDR3 extends over 12 amino acids. Trimming left V 2 bases short and J 9 bases short, with 5 bases between. Germline CDR1 reads MNHGY; CDR2 reads SAAAGT. The CDR3 DNA sequence: TGTGCCAGCAGTTACCCCCTTTCACCCCTCCACTTT. Protein sequence: CASSYPLSPLHF.

Note on this clonotype: This sequence may be a read error, since a much larger clone differs from it by one base. The conserved phenylalanine or tryptophan normally closing the CDR3 is absent here, so this likely arose from a read error. The V gene is TRBV9, the J gene TRBJ1-6; 11 nucleotides align to TRBD1. The CDR3 is 15 residues long. V trimming: 1 base; J trimming: 9 bases; junction bases outside the gene matches: 3. In germline, CDR1 is SGDLS, CDR2 YYNGEE. The CDR3 nucleotides are TGTGCCAGCAGCGTACAGGACAGGGGGCTTTCACCCCTCCACCTT. As protein: CASSVQDRGLSPLHL.